Following are 10 T cell receptor beta chains from one sample sequenced in a study of T cell changes during pregnancy in multiple sclerosis. Produced via immunoSEQ multiplex PCR; TCRdb's table is partial and in-frame only. The sample lists under 70,000 clones, 90% to 95% occurring once. Sample: peripheral blood, taken after pregnancy. These TCRs come from a female donor in good health, enrolled as a control in a pregnancy study.

In its sample, this clone was seen a few times. The chain combines TRBV30 with TRBJ1-4; 9 positions agree with TRBD1. This CDR3 spans 13 amino acids. In germline, CDR1 is GTSNPN, CDR2 SVGIG (reference sequence). Trimming cost V 8 bases and J 11 bases; bases outside gene matches: 12. CDR3 sequence reads: CATTGTGLRKLFF. The CDR3 DNA reads TGTGCCACGACCGGGACAGGGTTGCGGAAACTGTTTTTT.

The V call is TRBV5-6, the J call TRBJ2-5; 7 bases are shared with TRBD1. The CDR3 consists of 15 residues. Trimming took 3 bases from V and 5 from J; bases not matched to a gene: 10. From germline, CDR1 is SGHDT and CDR2 YYEEEE. DNA for the CDR3: TGTGCCAGCAGCTCTGGTAGGGGGCCTCGGGAGACCCAGTACTTC. Amino acid sequence: CASSSGRGPRETQYF.

V gene TRBV5-6 combines with J gene TRBJ1-2; TRBD1 agrees at 10 bases. V lost 0 bases and J lost 1; bases outside the gene matches: 3. CDR1 and CDR2 from the germline V gene are SGHDT and YYEEEE. This CDR3 has 16 amino acids. The CDR3 sequence is CASSLAGTGDNYGYTF. The CDR3, as DNA: TGTGCCAGCAGCTTGGCTGGGACAGGGGATAACTATGGCTACACCTTC.

The chain carries TRBV18 and TRBJ2-7; 7 bases align to TRBD1. In germline, CDR1 is KGHSH, CDR2 LQKENI. The trim removed 6 bases at V and 7 bases at J, leaving 6 bases unmatched. The CDR3 consists of 12 residues. The CDR3 is CASSSNRGEQYF. CDR3 nucleotide sequence: TGTGCCAGCTCTTCAAACAGGGGAGAGCAGTACTTC.

This chain links TRBV18 with TRBJ1-1, with D maybe TRBD1 (5 bases). This CDR3 has 13 residues. The germline V and J ends were trimmed by 2 bases and 5 bases, with 9 bases remaining between them. Germline-derived CDR1 and CDR2 are KGHSH and LQKENI. The CDR3 reads CASSPSGRTEAFF. The CDR3 DNA reads TGTGCCAGCTCACCATCAGGGCGGACTGAAGCTTTCTTT.

CDR3 amino acids: CASSLPGTSAYEQYF. CDR3 coding DNA: TGTGCCAGCAGCCTACCTGGGACTAGCGCCTACGAGCAGTACTTC. The gene calls are TRBV5-4 and TRBJ2-7, with 10 bases that match TRBD2. Germline loops: CDR1 SGHNT, CDR2 YYREEE (reference sequence). J was trimmed by 2 bases and V by 4 bases; bases with no gene match: 6. The CDR3 sequence is 15 residues long.

The rearrangement uses TRBV14 and TRBJ2-1, with a weak D call TRBD1 (5 bases). V lost 4 bases and J 10 bases, leaving 8 bases between the germline ends. CDR1 and CDR2 from the germline V gene are SGHDN and FVKESK. This CDR3 spans 11 amino acids. CDR3 region: CASSRRTEQFF. CDR3 nucleotides: TGTGCCAGCAGCCGAAGGACAGAGCAGTTCTTC.

This sequence joins TRBV7-7 and TRBJ2-1, with 9 bases fitting TRBD1. After removal of 5 bases from V and 5 bases from J, the junction contained 7 bases not matched to a gene. This CDR3 is built from 15 residues. CDR1 SSHAT and CDR2 FNYEAQ come from the germline V gene (reference sequence). The CDR3 protein is CASSPEGQGHNEQFF. The CDR3 coding sequence is TGTGCCAGCAGCCCCGAGGGACAGGGACACAATGAGCAGTTCTTC.

The rearrangement links TRBV19 to TRBJ2-2; 11 positions agree with TRBD1. The V gene's germline CDR1 is LNHDA and CDR2 SQIVND (reference sequence). The junction had 3 bases not matched to a gene; V was cut back by 7 bases and J by 5 bases. This CDR3 region has 14 residues. The CDR3 DNA reads as TGTGCCAGTACCTGGGACAGGGGGACCGGGGAGCTGTTTTTT. Translation: CASTWDRGTGELFF.

The chain joins TRBV5-5 to TRBJ2-3; the D gene is possibly TRBD2 (6 bases). The V gene's germline CDR1 is SGHKS and CDR2 YYEKEE (reference sequence). Trimming took 0 bases from V and 0 from J, leaving 8 bases between them. CDR3 length equals 15 residues. This chain's CDR3 is CASSLDGTSTDTQYF. CDR3 in DNA: TGTGCCAGCAGCTTGGACGGGACTAGCACAGATACGCAGTATTTT.